One and the same sample provided the 15 T cell receptor beta chains below, sequenced in a study of cytomegalovirus exposure and HLA in healthy donors. Vbeta (60) and Jbeta (13) primers were used in the PCR. Assay used: immunoSEQ multiplex PCR; TCRdb lists only in-frame clones, some missing. The sample carries fewer than 70,000 clones, about 70% recorded once. Sequenced sample: PBMCs. The receptors derive from a woman aged 25 to 45 in good health and CMV-seronegative.

The chain has TRBV19 and TRBJ1-5; TRBD1 is a possible D gene (5 bases). The germline V gene encodes CDR1 LNHDA and CDR2 SQIVND (reference sequence). The ends were cut back, 3 bases at V and 7 bases at J, with 13 bases in the middle. CDR3 length: 14 residues. The CDR3 sequence is CASSIGQGGQPQHF. DNA for the CDR3: TGTGCCAGTAGTATTGGGCAGGGAGGCCAGCCCCAGCATTTT.

This clone has a handful of counts. The chain recombines TRBV19 with TRBJ2-2, with D tentatively TRBD1 (6 bases). V was cut by 3 bases and J by 6 bases, with 17 bases left in between. Germline CDR1 is LNHDA and CDR2 is SQIVND (reference sequence). The CDR3 is 16 residues long. The CDR3: CASSMVAGDTSGELFF. In DNA form, the CDR3 reads TGTGCCAGTAGTATGGTGGCAGGGGATACCTCCGGGGAGCTGTTTTTT.

V and J are TRBV21-1 and TRBJ2-3; TRBD2, the D gene given by the table, was not confirmed from the DNA. TRBV21-1 is a listed pseudogene. The CDR3 extends over 18 amino acids. The CDR3 sequence: CASSKGGVSTTGTDTQYF. CDR3 in DNA: TGTGCCAGCAGCAAAGGAGGAGTCTCGACGACGGGTACAGATACGCAGTATTTT.

The chain joins TRBV2 to TRBJ1-5; no definite D call. V lost 4 bases, J lost 6 bases, and 13 bases lay in between. The germline V gene has CDR1 SNHLY and CDR2 FYNNEI. The CDR3 loop spans 14 amino acids. The CDR3 here is CASSALESRQPQHF. The CDR3 DNA follows: TGTGCCAGCAGTGCTTTGGAGTCACGTCAGCCCCAGCATTTT.

The chain is built from TRBV4-2 and TRBJ2-3, with 7 positions matching TRBD2. Looked up from germline, CDR1 is LGHNA and CDR2 is YNFKEQ. V was clipped by 0 bases and J by 0 bases; unmatched bases: 9. The CDR3 runs 18 residues. The chain's CDR3 is CASSQDPPAGSSTDTQYF. In nucleotides, the CDR3 is TGTGCCAGCAGCCAAGATCCCCCAGCGGGGAGTAGCACAGATACGCAGTATTTT.

This clone came up a few times. The genes are TRBV6-4 and TRBJ1-1, with 11 bases lining up with TRBD1. V trimming: 6 bases; J trimming: 4 bases; junction bases outside the gene matches: 7. This CDR3 region has 15 residues. CDR1 and CDR2 (germline): MRHNA, SNTAGT. CDR3 residues: CASSPQGTGGTEAFF. CDR3 sequence (DNA): TGTGCCAGCAGCCCACAAGGGACAGGGGGCACTGAAGCTTTCTTT.

The chain joins TRBV5-1 to TRBJ2-3, with D tentatively TRBD2 (6 bases). Between the trimmed V and J ends, which lost 2 bases and 6 bases, there was a span of 13 bases. Germline-derived CDR1 and CDR2 are SGHRS and YFSETQ. The CDR3 spans 14 residues. CDR3 protein: CASSFAVGRDTQYF. CDR3 nucleotide sequence: TGCGCCAGCAGCTTCGCGGTAGGGAGGGATACGCAGTATTTT.

This chain uses TRBV15 with TRBJ1-1; D might be TRBD1 (5 bases). V lost 0 bases, J lost 11 bases, and 19 bases lay in between. This CDR3 comprises 15 residues. Germline V gives CDR1 LNHNV, CDR2 YYDKDF (reference sequence). CDR3 bases: TGTGCCACCAGCAGAGACCTTACTTCGACGGGGGATGCTTTCTTT. This translates into CATSRDLTSTGDAFF.

The genes are TRBV29-1 and TRBJ1-1, with D maybe TRBD1 (6 bases). Germline lookup yields CDR1 SQVTM and CDR2 ANQGSEA. V was cut by 3 bases and J by 0 bases, with 8 bases left in between. There are 13 residues in the CDR3. CDR3 sequence reads: CSVEGQMNTEAFF. Here the CDR3 DNA reads TGCAGCGTTGAGGGACAAATGAACACTGAAGCTTTCTTT.

The rearrangement uses TRBV7-8 and TRBJ1-2, with no clear D. Germline values: CDR1 SGHVS, CDR2 FQNEAQ. Trimming took off 5 bases at V and 4 bases at J, with 26 bases between the two ends. This CDR3 is 18 amino acids long. CDR3 coding DNA: TGTGCCAGCAGCCTGAGGGCGAAGACCGTAAGCCTTTCCTATGGCTACACCTTC. This encodes CASSLRAKTVSLSYGYTF.

V usage is TRBV13 and J usage is TRBJ2-1; possibly TRBD2 for D (5 bases). There are 13 residues in the CDR3. V lost 5 bases to trimming and J lost 7 bases, with 12 bases between them. The germline gives CDR1 PRHDT, CDR2 FYEKMQ (reference sequence). This chain's CDR3 is CASSEYPGNEQFF. The DNA for the CDR3 is TGTGCCAGCAGCGAATACCCGGGGAATGAGCAGTTCTTC.

This clone was observed at least ten times. This chain uses TRBV6-4 with TRBJ1-6, with 9 bases that match TRBD1. This CDR3 has 15 amino acids. Germline V CDR1 and CDR2: MRHNA, SNTAGT. Trimming at V came to 6 bases and at J to 7 bases, leaving 7 bases not matched to a gene. The CDR3 is CASSDTTGGNSPLHF. CDR3 bases: TGTGCCAGCAGCGACACCACAGGGGGCAATTCACCCCTCCACTTT.

V is TRBV9 and J is TRBJ2-5; D is uncertain. Trimming cost V 0 bases and J 2 bases, with 8 bases left between them. The CDR3 runs 14 residues. Germline V gene lookup returns CDR1 SGDLS and CDR2 YYNGEE. CDR3 nucleotide sequence: TGTGCCAGCAGCGTAGGGGCATTTCAAGAGACCCAGTACTTC. Translating gives CASSVGAFQETQYF.

This chain connects TRBV2 to TRBJ1-5, with a possible D match to TRBD1 (5 bases). Trimming took 8 bases from V and 1 from J, leaving 15 bases between them. This CDR3 has 15 residues. Germline lookup yields CDR1 SNHLY and CDR2 FYNNEI. In DNA, the CDR3 is TGTGCCAGCCGCGACGACAGTGGGAGCAATCAGCCCCAGCATTTT. It yields the protein CASRDDSGSNQPQHF.

The chain couples TRBV7-8 to TRBJ1-1; the match to TRBD1 covers 8 bases. J was trimmed by 4 bases and V by 7 bases; bases with no gene match: 8. The germline V gene has CDR1 SGHVS and CDR2 FQNEAQ. This CDR3 has 14 residues. The DNA of the CDR3 is TGTGCCAGCACAACGACAGGGGTCGGCACTGAAGCTTTCTTT. This translates into CASTTTGVGTEAFF.